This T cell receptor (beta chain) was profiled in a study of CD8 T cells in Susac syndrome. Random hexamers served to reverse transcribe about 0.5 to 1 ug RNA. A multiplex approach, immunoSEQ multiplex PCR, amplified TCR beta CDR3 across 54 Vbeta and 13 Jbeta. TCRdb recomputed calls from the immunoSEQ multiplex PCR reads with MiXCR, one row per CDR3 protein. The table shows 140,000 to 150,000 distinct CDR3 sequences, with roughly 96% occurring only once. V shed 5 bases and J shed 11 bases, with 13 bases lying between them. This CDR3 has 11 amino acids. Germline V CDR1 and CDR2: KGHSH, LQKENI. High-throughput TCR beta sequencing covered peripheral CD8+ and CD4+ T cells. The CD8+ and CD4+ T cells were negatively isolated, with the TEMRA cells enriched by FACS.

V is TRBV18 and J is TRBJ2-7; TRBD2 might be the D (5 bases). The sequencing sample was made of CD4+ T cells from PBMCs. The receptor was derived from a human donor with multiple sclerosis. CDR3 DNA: TGTGCCAGCTCAAATGAGAGGGCGGAGTACTTC. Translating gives CASSNERAEYF.